These 24 T cell receptor beta chains originate from one sample sequenced in a study of T cells in Graves' hyperthyroidism and ophthalmopathy. What was amplified from RNA transcripts were TCR beta CDR3 regions. TCR CDR3 underwent first-round RT-PCR with the HTBI primer set. TCRdb re-called the multiplex PCR reads through MiXCR, storing one row per CDR3 protein. The repertoire has 490,000 or so distinct CDR3 sequences, 20% to 25% of them found once; the top ten carry 45% to 50%. The sequencing input was blood. These receptors were collected from a woman in her 70s with Graves' ophthalmopathy.

This clonotype came up many times. V gene TRBV6-5 combines with J gene TRBJ2-5, with D possibly matching TRBD1 (5 bases). V was clipped by 0 bases and J by 5 bases, with 13 bases between them. The length of the CDR3 is 15 residues. Germline CDR1 MNHEY, CDR2 SVGAGI. The CDR3 is CASSYSLQGRETQYF. The CDR3 nucleotides read TGTGCCAGCAGTTACTCCCTGCAGGGCCGGGAGACCCAGTACTTC.

This clonotype was seen a few times. The chain couples TRBV12-3 or TRBV12-4 to TRBJ2-1, with D unclear. This CDR3 is 11 amino acids long. V lost 9 bases and J 7 bases, leaving 10 bases between the germline ends. The CDR3 reads CASVTGNEQFF. The CDR3, as DNA: TGTGCCAGTGTGACCGGGAATGAGCAGTTCTTC.

With respect to this clonotype: A much larger clone differs from this one at a single base, so this may be a read error. The gene calls are TRBV3-1 and TRBJ2-1, with 8 bases that match TRBD2. With V trimmed by 4 bases and J by 8 bases, 4 bases remained unmatched. Germline values: CDR1 LGHDT, CDR2 YNNKEL (reference sequence). The CDR3 is made up of 13 amino acids. The CDR3 region is CASSRGTSYEQFF. CDR3 in DNA: TGTGCCAGCAGCCGAGGGACTAGTTATGAGCAGTTCTTC.

This clonotype has just a few counts. V usage is TRBV12-3 or TRBV12-4 and J usage is TRBJ1-1, with D unresolved. CDR3 length: 14 residues. Trimming left V 1 base short and J 4 bases short, with 10 bases between. CDR3 loop: CASSLGEVATEAFF. Written as DNA, the CDR3 is TGTGCCAGCAGTTTAGGGGAAGTGGCCACTGAAGCTTTCTTT.

In its sample, this clonotype was seen many times. The J gene is TRBJ1-4, the V gene TRBV12-3 or TRBV12-4, with 9 bases identical to TRBD1. The CDR3 length is 15 residues. The junction had 10 bases not matched to a gene; V was cut back by 6 bases and J by 8 bases. The CDR3 coding sequence is TGTGCCAGCAGCCCCGGGACAGGGATTGGCGAAAAACTGTTTTTT. Residues: CASSPGTGIGEKLFF.

This clonotype was seen repeatedly, ten times or more. The chain joins TRBV6-2 or TRBV6-3 to TRBJ2-7, with D possibly TRBD2 on 5 matching bases. This CDR3 has 15 residues. Germline assignment: CDR1 MNHEY and CDR2 SVGEGT. The germline V and J ends were trimmed by 5 bases and 0 bases, with 14 bases remaining between them. The CDR3 protein is CASSRHKSGSYEQYF. In nucleotides, the CDR3 is TGTGCCAGCAGTCGGCATAAGAGCGGCTCCTACGAGCAGTACTTC.

The V and J genes are TRBV9 and TRBJ1-2, with D uncertain. Germline-derived CDR1 and CDR2 are SGDLS and YYNGEE. Trimming stripped 0 bases from V and 6 bases from J, with 15 bases between. The CDR3 contains 15 residues. The CDR3 sequence: CASSVALAHGDGYTF. The CDR3 coding sequence is TGTGCCAGCAGCGTAGCTCTAGCCCACGGGGATGGCTACACCTTC.

This clonotype was counted between two and nine times. The J gene is TRBJ2-7, the V gene TRBV5-1, with D hard to call. In germline, CDR1 is SGHRS, CDR2 YFSETQ. The CDR3 is 15 amino acids. V was pared by 0 bases and J by 0 bases, with 10 bases between. The CDR3 nucleotides read TGCGCCAGCAGCTTGGCGGTCGCAAGCTCCTACGAGCAGTACTTC. Protein sequence: CASSLAVASSYEQYF.

This clonotype was seen repeatedly, ten times or more. The rearrangement uses TRBV2 and TRBJ1-1; 7 bases match TRBD1. V dropped 8 bases and J dropped 1; count of bases not matched to a gene: 7. The CDR3 sequence is 14 residues long. CDR1 and CDR2 from the germline V gene are SNHLY and FYNNEI. CDR3 DNA: TGTGCCAGCGAAGCACAGGGGTGGAACACTGAAGCTTTCTTT. Translating it yields CASEAQGWNTEAFF.

This clonotype was counted at least ten times. The CDR3 region has the DNA TGTGCCAGCAGCCAAGAAGGGCTAGCCCAGTACAATGAGCAGTTCTTC. Its translation is CASSQEGLAQYNEQFF. The chain is built from TRBV3-1 and TRBJ2-1, with a weak D call TRBD2 (5 bases). CDR1 is LGHDT, CDR2 YNNKEL, per germline (reference sequence). The ends were cut back, 0 bases at V and 4 bases at J, with 13 bases in the middle. This CDR3 has 16 amino acids.

This chain connects TRBV12-3 or TRBV12-4 to TRBJ2-4; 9 bases are shared with TRBD2. Losses at the gene ends were 4 bases for V and 5 bases for J; bases not matched to a gene: 9. This CDR3 region has 16 residues. The CDR3 spells CASSYQRGVQQNIQYF. In DNA, the CDR3 is TGTGCCAGCAGTTACCAGCGGGGGGTCCAGCAAAACATTCAGTACTTC.

Note on this clonotype: A read error may explain this, as a much larger clone is one base away. The chain has TRBV27 and TRBJ1-6; TRBD1 is a possible D gene (6 bases). The CDR3 covers 14 residues. Germline loops: CDR1 MNHEY, CDR2 SMNVEV (reference sequence). The chain's CDR3 is CASSVSGAGSPVHF. The CDR3 DNA is TGTGCCAGCAGTGTATCAGGGGCCGGTTCACCCGTCCACTTT.

In this sample, this clonotype turned up a few times. The gene calls are TRBV3-1 and TRBJ2-3, with D unclear. Trimming took off 2 bases at V and 6 bases at J, with 12 bases between the two ends. The CDR3 is 14 residues long. The germline gives CDR1 LGHDT, CDR2 YNNKEL (reference sequence). CDR3 coding DNA: TGTGCCAGCAGCCAACCACCCCGGGTGGATACGCAGTATTTT. It encodes CASSQPPRVDTQYF.

Only a few counts were recorded for this clonotype. This chain joins TRBV27 and TRBJ1-5; 8 bases fit TRBD1. The germline V gene has CDR1 MNHEY and CDR2 SMNVEV (reference sequence). The CDR3 extends over 15 amino acids. Trimming at V came to 5 bases and at J to 4 bases, leaving 7 bases not matched to a gene. CDR3: CASSIRGRINQPQHF. CDR3 DNA: TGTGCCAGCAGTATCAGGGGGCGCATTAATCAGCCCCAGCATTTT.

In its sample, this clonotype was seen a few times. This chain uses TRBV20-1 with TRBJ2-1, with 11 bases fitting TRBD2. Germline lookup yields CDR1 DFQATT and CDR2 SNEGSKA (reference sequence). V lost 5 bases, J lost 10 bases, and 10 bases stayed unmatched. This CDR3 contains 14 residues. The CDR3 sequence is CSAEGSGRVREQFF. CDR3 DNA: TGCAGTGCTGAGGGTAGCGGGAGGGTACGGGAGCAGTTCTTC.

This clonotype was seen many times. The gene calls are TRBV12-5 and TRBJ2-2; 7 nucleotides agree with TRBD1. The V gene's germline CDR1 is LGHNT and CDR2 FRNRAP. CDR3 length: 17 amino acids. The junction had 10 bases not matched to a gene; V was cut back by 6 bases and J by 0 bases. The CDR3 loop reads CASGPIRTGTNTGELFF. CDR3 DNA: TGTGCTAGTGGCCCCATTCGGACAGGAACGAACACCGGGGAGCTGTTTTTT.

This clonotype was counted only a few times. The chain has TRBV30 and TRBJ2-7, with D possibly being TRBD1 or TRBD2 (6 bases each). CDR1 is GTSNPN and CDR2 is SVGIG in the germline V gene (reference sequence). The CDR3 spans 13 residues. V lost 1 base, J lost 4 bases, and 11 bases lay in between. Here the CDR3 reads CAWSGGAPYEQYF. The DNA for the CDR3 is TGTGCCTGGAGTGGGGGGGCGCCGTACGAGCAGTACTTC.

The genes are TRBV4-1 and TRBJ2-3; D ambiguous. The CDR3 covers 16 residues. Germline V lookup: CDR1 MGHRA, CDR2 YSYEKL. Trimming stripped 4 bases from V and 0 bases from J, with 14 bases between. The CDR3 loop is CASSPARTVSTDTQYF. The CDR3, as DNA: TGCGCCAGCAGCCCCGCACGGACGGTGAGCACAGATACGCAGTATTTT.

The chain combines TRBV11-2 with TRBJ1-1, with 7 bases fitting TRBD1. V gave up 6 bases and J gave up 3 bases; unmatched junction bases: 7. CDR3 length: 14 amino acids. From germline, CDR1 is SGHAT and CDR2 FQNNGV. The chain's CDR3 is CASSLFGQDTEAFF. CDR3 sequence (DNA): TGTGCCAGCAGTCTCTTCGGACAGGACACTGAAGCTTTCTTT.

The chain couples TRBV28 to TRBJ2-1; D ambiguous. Germline V gene lookup returns CDR1 MDHEN and CDR2 SYDVKM. CDR3 size: 11 residues. V lost 3 bases and J 7 bases, leaving 4 bases between the germline ends. This chain's CDR3 is CASSFQNEQFF. In DNA, the CDR3 is TGTGCCAGCAGTTTCCAGAATGAGCAGTTCTTC.

The chain employs TRBV30 and TRBJ2-3; no firm D call. The germline gives CDR1 GTSNPN, CDR2 SVGIG (reference sequence). V lost 3 bases and J 4 bases, leaving 5 bases between the germline ends. The CDR3 consists of 11 residues. The CDR3 here is CAWSVPDTQYF. CDR3 coding DNA: TGTGCCTGGAGCGTCCCAGATACGCAGTATTTT.

This clonotype was found a few times. This chain links TRBV10-2 with TRBJ2-2; D unclear. Germline CDR1 reads WSHSY; CDR2 reads SAAADI. The CDR3 is 13 residues long. Deletions cut 4 bases from V and 1 base from J, with 4 bases between. CDR3 sequence: CASSVQNTGELFF. CDR3 DNA sequence: TGCGCCAGCAGTGTCCAGAACACCGGGGAGCTGTTTTTT.

This clonotype was counted many times. V usage is TRBV3-1 and J usage is TRBJ1-2, with D hard to call. V was pared by 1 base and J by 6 bases, with 12 bases between. This CDR3 region has 14 residues. CDR1 is LGHDT, CDR2 YNNKEL, per germline (reference sequence). The CDR3 DNA reads TGTGCCAGCAGCCAAGGACTGACGAATCATGGCTACACCTTC. Amino acids: CASSQGLTNHGYTF.

This clonotype was detected ten times or more. The chain carries TRBV12-3 or TRBV12-4 and TRBJ2-7, with 11 bases aligning to TRBD2. V gave up 5 bases and J gave up 2 bases; unmatched junction bases: 2. The CDR3 extends over 14 amino acids. The CDR3 nucleotides are TGTGCCAGCAGTCGACTAGCGGGGCCCTACGAGCAGTACTTC. Translating it yields CASSRLAGPYEQYF.